These 24 T cell receptor beta chains were all obtained from the same sample, sequenced in a study of blood T cell repertoires in COVID-19 (TCRdb year 2020). Receptor amplification or capture employed the immunoSEQ multiplex PCR assay. TCRdb stores this immuneACCESS table with in-frame sequences only. Part of the clones is absent; in the studies checked, under half of the shortfall reflects unresolved V genes, and no reason is known for the rest. The sample table records about 240,000 clones; around 89% of these occur just once. In total, the top ten clones hold roughly 8.6% of the sample. Sequencing was performed on PBMCs or T cells enriched from blood (not recorded which). These receptors came from a man in his forties or fifties who had recovered from COVID-19.

J is TRBJ2-1 and V is TRBV5-4; the match to TRBD2 covers 13 bases. The CDR3 is 20 amino acids. V shed 0 bases, J shed 0 bases, and the junction held 9 bases outside the gene matches. Germline V CDR1 and CDR2: SGHNT, YYREEE (reference sequence). The CDR3 loop reads CASSLGTSGRGTSSYNEQFF. As DNA, the CDR3 is TGTGCCAGCAGCTTGGGTACTAGCGGGAGGGGGACTAGCTCCTACAATGAGCAGTTCTTC.

The CDR3 DNA reads TGTGCCAGCAGTTACGCAGACAGGGGGAGCAATCAGCCCCAGCATTTT. Translating gives CASSYADRGSNQPQHF. This sequence joins TRBV6-2 or TRBV6-3 and TRBJ1-5; 9 nucleotides line up with TRBD1. The germline CDR1 and CDR2 sequences are MNHEY and SVGEGT. V shed 2 bases, J shed 1 base, and the junction held 3 bases outside the gene matches. The CDR3 spans 16 residues.

As concerns this clone: Different DNA sequences within this sample yield the same CDR3. The CDR3 here is CASSPQANTEAFF. The CDR3 region has the DNA TGTGCCAGCTCACCTCAGGCGAACACTGAAGCTTTCTTT. The chain uses TRBV18 and TRBJ1-1, with unresolved D. Trimming cost V 3 bases and J 1 base, with 6 bases left between them. The CDR3 length is 13 residues. In germline, CDR1 is KGHSH, CDR2 LQKENI. Looking up the rest from reference TRBV18 and TRBJ1-1 gives the full variable domain: NAGVMQNPRHLVRRRGQEARLRCSPMKGHSHVYWYRQLPEEGLKFMVYLQKENIIDESGMPKERFSAEFPKEGPSILRIQQVVRGDSAAYFCASSPQANTEAFFGQGTRLTVV.

The chain is built from TRBV3-1 (or the pseudogene TRBV3-2) and TRBJ2-3; the match to TRBD2 covers 11 bases. V was clipped by 3 bases and J by 0 bases; unmatched bases: 2. The germline V gene has CDR1 LGHDT and CDR2 YNNKEL (reference sequence). This CDR3 is 16 amino acids long. Here the CDR3 reads CASSHRTSGSTDTQYF. In nucleotides, the CDR3 is TGTGCCAGCAGCCACCGGACTAGCGGGAGCACAGATACGCAGTATTTT.

CDR3 loop: CASSHPPLAGGHNEQFF. The CDR3 bases are TGTGCCAGCAGCCACCCCCCTCTAGCGGGGGGCCACAATGAGCAGTTCTTC. The gene calls are TRBV3-1 (or the pseudogene TRBV3-2) and TRBJ2-1, with 11 bases lining up with TRBD2. Looked up from germline, CDR1 is LGHDT and CDR2 is YNNKEL (reference sequence). This CDR3 is 17 amino acids long. Trimming removed 3 bases from V and 5 bases from J; junction bases left unmatched: 9.

The V call is TRBV2, the J call TRBJ1-5, with D unresolved. This CDR3 spans 13 amino acids. Germline CDR1 is SNHLY and CDR2 is FYNNEI. Between the trimmed V and J ends, which lost 3 bases and 6 bases, there was a span of 9 bases. The DNA of the CDR3 is TGTGCCAGCAGTGACGAGGGCGGTCAGCCCCAGCATTTT. Translated, it gives CASSDEGGQPQHF. Using reference TRBV2 and TRBJ1-5 for the parts outside the CDR3, the full variable domain is EPEVTQTPSHQVTQMGQEVILRCVPISNHLYFYWYRQILGQKVEFLVSFYNNEISEKSEIFDDQFSVERPDGSNFTLKIRSTKLEDSAMYFCASSDEGGQPQHFGDGTRLSIL.

The chain links TRBV29-1 to TRBJ2-1; 8 nucleotides line up with TRBD2. V lost 1 base to trimming and J lost 2 bases; unmatched junction nucleotides: 1. The CDR3 is 14 residues long. Germline V CDR1 and CDR2: SQVTM, ANQGSEA. The CDR3 reads CSVEGSGTYNEQFF. Written as DNA, the CDR3 is TGCAGCGTTGAAGGTAGCGGGACCTACAATGAGCAGTTCTTC.

This clone appeared once. The chain couples TRBV6-5 to TRBJ2-1; 7 bases align to TRBD2. Germline assignment: CDR1 MNHEY and CDR2 SVGAGI. Losses at the gene ends were 2 bases for V and 8 bases for J; bases not matched to a gene: 3. The CDR3 sequence is 13 residues long. The CDR3, as DNA: TGTGCCAGCAGTTACGGTGGGGGGGATGAGCAGTTCTTC. Residues: CASSYGGGDEQFF.

This chain uses TRBV27 with TRBJ2-3, with TRBD2 identical over 9 bases. Germline V CDR1 and CDR2: MNHEY, SMNVEV (reference sequence). This CDR3 is built from 16 residues. With V trimmed by 5 bases and J by 1 base, 7 bases remained unmatched. CDR3 in DNA: TGTGCCAGCAGTATTGATAGCGGGGGTCGCACAGATACGCAGTATTTT. The encoded protein is CASSIDSGGRTDTQYF.

The V gene is TRBV11-3, the J gene TRBJ2-7; tentatively, D is TRBD1 (6 bases). V was cut by 4 bases and J by 4 bases, with 14 bases left in between. The CDR3 length is 14 residues. CDR1 SGHNT and CDR2 YENEEA come from the germline V gene. The CDR3 spells CASSSQQGGYEQYF. The CDR3 DNA is TGTGCCAGCAGCTCACAACAGGGTGGTTACGAGCAGTACTTC.

V and J are TRBV9 and TRBJ2-5; 8 bases map to TRBD2. Germline CDR1 is SGDLS and CDR2 is YYNGEE. Germline trimming cut 3 bases from V and 4 bases from J; bases unmatched to any gene: 8. The CDR3 runs 15 residues. The CDR3 nucleotides are TGTGCCAGCAGCGGGATGACTAGCGAAATAGAGACCCAGTACTTC. As protein: CASSGMTSEIETQYF.

In its sample, this clone was seen a few times. This chain joins TRBV11-1 and TRBJ1-2; 7 bases agree with TRBD1. The CDR3 runs to 14 residues. Germline-derived CDR1 and CDR2 are SGHAT and FQDESV (reference sequence). V lost 5 bases to trimming and J lost 7 bases; unmatched junction nucleotides: 10. The DNA of the CDR3 is TGTGCCAGCAGCAGAGACAGGGAGGTTGGTGGCTACACCTTC. It is translated as CASSRDREVGGYTF.

The chain carries TRBV9 and TRBJ1-1; D might be TRBD1 (5 bases). There are 15 residues in the CDR3. The germline V and J ends were trimmed by 0 bases and 5 bases, with 14 bases remaining between them. Looked up from germline, CDR1 is SGDLS and CDR2 is YYNGEE. For the CDR3, the DNA is TGTGCCAGCAGCGTAGAGGGGCAGGGTATAACTGAAGCTTTCTTT. This sequence encodes CASSVEGQGITEAFF.

The chain is built from TRBV27 and TRBJ2-7; no reliable D call. V was cut by 6 bases and J by 0 bases, with 15 bases left in between. This CDR3 comprises 15 residues. Germline V gene sequence: CDR1 MNHEY, CDR2 SMNVEV (reference sequence). The CDR3 sequence is CASSYDTSSSYEQYF. CDR3 DNA sequence: TGTGCCAGCAGCTATGACACCTCAAGCTCCTACGAGCAGTACTTC.

This chain uses TRBV29-1 with TRBJ1-2; 7 positions agree with TRBD1. The J segment lost 2 bases and the V segment lost 6 bases, leaving 9 bases of the junction unmatched. In germline, CDR1 is SQVTM, CDR2 ANQGSEA. This CDR3 comprises 14 residues. The CDR3 DNA follows: TGCAGCGTAGGGAGGACAGGATTGAACTATGGCTACACCTTC. Its protein is CSVGRTGLNYGYTF.

In DNA, the CDR3 is TGTGCCAGCAGTTACTCCGGGACAGGGTTAACAGATACGCAGTATTTT. It specifies CASSYSGTGLTDTQYF. This chain joins TRBV6-5 and TRBJ2-3; 9 bases match TRBD1. Germline V gene data show CDR1 as MNHEY and CDR2 as SVGAGI. The CDR3 has 16 amino acids. After removal of 0 bases from V and 3 bases from J, the junction contained 4 bases not matched to a gene.

This chain joins TRBV3-1 (or the pseudogene TRBV3-2) and TRBJ2-7, with TRBD2 as a possible D gene (7 bases). V lost 0 bases and J 0 bases, leaving 15 bases between the germline ends. The CDR3 spans 17 residues. CDR1 is LGHDT and CDR2 is YNNKEL in the germline V gene (reference sequence). CDR3 loop: CASSQDITGGISYEQYF. CDR3 in DNA: TGTGCCAGCAGCCAAGATATCACGGGGGGCATCTCCTACGAGCAGTACTTC.

The J gene is TRBJ1-5, the V gene TRBV18, with 11 bases lining up with TRBD1. The CDR3 has 17 amino acids. Germline V gene sequence: CDR1 KGHSH, CDR2 LQKENI. The V gene end was trimmed by 6 bases and the J gene end by 3 bases; junction bases not matched to a gene: 10. The CDR3 DNA reads TGTGCCAGCTCTTGGACAGGGGGCAACCCGAACAATCAGCCCCAGCATTTT. It encodes CASSWTGGNPNNQPQHF.

The chain joins TRBV6-5 to TRBJ2-7, with 10 bases identical to TRBD2. V lost 6 bases, J lost 7 bases, and 12 bases stayed unmatched. This CDR3 region has 15 residues. Per germline, CDR1 MNHEY and CDR2 SVGAGI. CDR3 coding DNA: TGTGCCAGCAGGGCTGGACTAGCGGATTCTCGGGAGCAGTACTTC. This gives the protein CASRAGLADSREQYF.

The V and J genes are TRBV7-3 and TRBJ2-3; TRBD2 agrees at 10 bases. Germline V gene lookup returns CDR1 SGHTA and CDR2 FQGTGA. V trimming: 5 bases; J trimming: 2 bases; junction bases outside the gene matches: 1. The CDR3 spans 14 residues. This CDR3 is CASSSGGATDTQYF. CDR3 DNA: TGTGCCAGCAGCAGCGGGGGGGCCACAGATACGCAGTATTTT. The complete variable domain, with remaining parts taken from reference TRBV7-3 and TRBJ2-3, reads GAGVSQTPSNKVTEKGKYVELRCDPISGHTALYWYRQSLGQGPEFLIYFQGTGAADDSGLPNDRFFAVRPEGSVSTLKIQRTERGDSAVYLCASSSGGATDTQYFGPGTRLTVL.

The V gene is TRBV6-2 or TRBV6-3, the J gene TRBJ2-5; the match to TRBD2 covers 12 bases. V shed 2 bases and J 5 bases; nucleotides not matched to a gene: 12. In germline, CDR1 is MNHEY, CDR2 SVGEGT. The CDR3 is made up of 18 amino acids. The CDR3 DNA sequence: TGTGCCAGCAGTTACGCGTACACACGGACTAGCGGGACGGAGACCCAGTACTTC. As protein: CASSYAYTRTSGTETQYF.

The chain carries TRBV14 and TRBJ2-4; 16 bases align to TRBD2. The germline V gene encodes CDR1 SGHDN and CDR2 FVKESK. With 1 base clipped from V and 7 bases from J, the junction kept 7 bases outside the gene matches. This CDR3 has 18 amino acids. CDR3 in amino acids: CASSQGGTSGGAGNIQYF. Written as DNA, the CDR3 is TGTGCCAGCAGCCAAGGCGGGACTAGCGGGGGGGCCGGGAACATTCAGTACTTC.

The V gene is TRBV19, the J gene TRBJ1-1, with D possibly being TRBD1 (6 bases). The germline gives CDR1 LNHDA, CDR2 SQIVND (reference sequence). The CDR3 is 14 residues long. With 6 bases removed from V and 5 bases from J, the gap between germline ends came to 16 bases. The CDR3 loop reads CASSRDIPGTEAFF. DNA of the CDR3: TGTGCCAGTAGCAGGGACATCCCGGGAACTGAAGCTTTCTTT.

This chain connects TRBV19 to TRBJ2-3; the D is unclear. Trimming left V 9 bases short and J 2 bases short, with 15 bases between. Germline assignment: CDR1 LNHDA and CDR2 SQIVND (reference sequence). The CDR3 runs 14 residues. The CDR3 reads CASTRQTNTDTQYF. Here the CDR3 DNA reads TGTGCCAGCACGCGGCAAACGAACACAGATACGCAGTATTTT.